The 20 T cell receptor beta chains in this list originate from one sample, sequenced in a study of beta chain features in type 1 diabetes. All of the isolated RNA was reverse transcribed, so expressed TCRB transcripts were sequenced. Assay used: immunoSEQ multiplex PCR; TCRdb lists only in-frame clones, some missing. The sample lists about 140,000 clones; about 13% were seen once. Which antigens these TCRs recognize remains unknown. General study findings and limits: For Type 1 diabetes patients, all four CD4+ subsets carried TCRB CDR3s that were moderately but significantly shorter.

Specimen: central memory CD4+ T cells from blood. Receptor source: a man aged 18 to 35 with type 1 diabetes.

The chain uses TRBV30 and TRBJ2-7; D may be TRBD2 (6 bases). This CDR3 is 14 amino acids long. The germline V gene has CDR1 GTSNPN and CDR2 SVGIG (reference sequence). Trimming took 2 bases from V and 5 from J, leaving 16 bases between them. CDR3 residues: CAWSPWAQRDEQYF. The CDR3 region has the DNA TGTGCCTGGAGTCCGTGGGCACAGCGGGACGAGCAGTACTTC.

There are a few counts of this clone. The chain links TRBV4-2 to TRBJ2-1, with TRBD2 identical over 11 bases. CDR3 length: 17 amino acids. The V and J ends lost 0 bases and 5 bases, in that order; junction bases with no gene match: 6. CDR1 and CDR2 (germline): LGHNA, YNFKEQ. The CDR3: CASSQDLGLAANNEQFF. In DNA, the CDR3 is TGTGCCAGCAGCCAAGACCTGGGACTAGCGGCCAACAATGAGCAGTTCTTC.

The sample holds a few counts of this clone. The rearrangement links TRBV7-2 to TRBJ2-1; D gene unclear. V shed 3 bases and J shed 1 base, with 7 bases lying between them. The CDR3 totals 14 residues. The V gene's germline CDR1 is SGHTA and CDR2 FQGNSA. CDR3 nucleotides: TGTGCCAGCAGCTTGGGATCATCCTACAATGAGCAGTTCTTC. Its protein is CASSLGSSYNEQFF.

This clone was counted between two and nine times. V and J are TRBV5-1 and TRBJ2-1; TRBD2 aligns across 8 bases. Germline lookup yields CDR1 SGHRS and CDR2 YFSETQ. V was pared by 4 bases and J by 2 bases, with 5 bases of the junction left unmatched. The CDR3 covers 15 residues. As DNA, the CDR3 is TGCGCCAGCAGCATGCGGGGGGCCGCCTACAATGAGCAGTTCTTC. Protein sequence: CASSMRGAAYNEQFF.

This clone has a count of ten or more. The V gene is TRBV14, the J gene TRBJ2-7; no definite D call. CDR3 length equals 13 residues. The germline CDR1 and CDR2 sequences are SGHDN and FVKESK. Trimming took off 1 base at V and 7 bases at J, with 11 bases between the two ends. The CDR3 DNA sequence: TGTGCCAGCAGCCAAGTAAAGTCTCGGGAGCAGTACTTC. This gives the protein CASSQVKSREQYF.

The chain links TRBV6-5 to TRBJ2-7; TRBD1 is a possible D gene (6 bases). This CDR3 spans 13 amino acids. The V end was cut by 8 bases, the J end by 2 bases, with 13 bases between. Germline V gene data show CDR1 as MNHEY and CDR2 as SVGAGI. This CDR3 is CASSQGNPYEQYF. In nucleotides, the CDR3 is TGTGCCAGCTCTCAGGGGAACCCCTACGAGCAGTACTTC.

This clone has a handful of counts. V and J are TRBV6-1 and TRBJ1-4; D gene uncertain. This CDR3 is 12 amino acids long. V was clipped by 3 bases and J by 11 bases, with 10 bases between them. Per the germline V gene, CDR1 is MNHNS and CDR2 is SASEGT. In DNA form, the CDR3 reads TGTGCCAGCAGTGACCTACAGCGGAAACTGTTTTTT. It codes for CASSDLQRKLFF.

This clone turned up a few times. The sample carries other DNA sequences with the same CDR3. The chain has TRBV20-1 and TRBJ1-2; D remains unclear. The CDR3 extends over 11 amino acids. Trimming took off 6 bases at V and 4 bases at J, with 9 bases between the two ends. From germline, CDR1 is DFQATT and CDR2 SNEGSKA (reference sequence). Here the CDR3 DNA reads TGCAGTGCCAACGACGGCTATGGCTACACCTTC. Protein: CSANDGYGYTF.

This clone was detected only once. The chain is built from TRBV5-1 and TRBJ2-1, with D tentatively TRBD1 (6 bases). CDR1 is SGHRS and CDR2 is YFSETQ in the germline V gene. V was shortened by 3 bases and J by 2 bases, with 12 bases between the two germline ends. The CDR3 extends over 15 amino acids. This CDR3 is CASSSQTGPYNEQFF. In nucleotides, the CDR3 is TGCGCCAGCAGCTCACAGACAGGCCCCTACAATGAGCAGTTCTTC.

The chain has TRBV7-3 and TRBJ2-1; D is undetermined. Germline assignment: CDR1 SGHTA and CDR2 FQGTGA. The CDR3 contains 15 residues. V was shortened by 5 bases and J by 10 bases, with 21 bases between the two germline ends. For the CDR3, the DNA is TGTGCCAGCAGCGAAGGTCTCGGACGCGGCCCCGAGCAGTTCTTC. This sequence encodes CASSEGLGRGPEQFF. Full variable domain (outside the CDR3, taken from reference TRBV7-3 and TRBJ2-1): GAGVSQTPSNKVTEKGKYVELRCDPISGHTALYWYRQSLGQGPEFLIYFQGTGAADDSGLPNDRFFAVRPEGSVSTLKIQRTERGDSAVYLCASSEGLGRGPEQFFGPGTRLTVL.

CDR3 residues: CAILGTGGSYEQYF. CDR3 bases: TGTGCCATCCTAGGGACAGGGGGGTCCTACGAGCAGTACTTC. V and J are TRBV25-1 and TRBJ2-5; 11 nucleotides align to TRBD1. The better agreement between TRBJ2-7 and the DNA end casts doubt on the J call. The CDR3 spans 14 residues. Germline values: CDR1 MGHDK, CDR2 SYGVNS.

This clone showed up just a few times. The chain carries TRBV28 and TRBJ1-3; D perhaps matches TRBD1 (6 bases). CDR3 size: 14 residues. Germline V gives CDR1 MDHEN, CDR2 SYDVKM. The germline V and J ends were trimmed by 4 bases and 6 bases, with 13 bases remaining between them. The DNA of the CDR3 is TGTGCCAGCAGTTATCGGACAGCAGTAAACACCATATATTTT. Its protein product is CASSYRTAVNTIYF.

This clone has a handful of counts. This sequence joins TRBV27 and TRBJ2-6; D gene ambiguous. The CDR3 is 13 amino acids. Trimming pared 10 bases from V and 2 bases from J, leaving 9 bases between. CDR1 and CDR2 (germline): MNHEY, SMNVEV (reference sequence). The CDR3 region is CATRQAGANVLTF. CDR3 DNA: TGTGCCACCCGCCAAGCTGGGGCCAACGTCCTGACTTTC.

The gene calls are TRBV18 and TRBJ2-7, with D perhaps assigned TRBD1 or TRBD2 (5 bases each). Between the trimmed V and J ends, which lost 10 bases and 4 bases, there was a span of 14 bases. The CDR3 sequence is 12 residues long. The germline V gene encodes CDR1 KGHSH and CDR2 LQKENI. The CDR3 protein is CATGAWPYEQYF. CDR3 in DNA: TGTGCCACCGGGGCATGGCCTTACGAGCAGTACTTC.

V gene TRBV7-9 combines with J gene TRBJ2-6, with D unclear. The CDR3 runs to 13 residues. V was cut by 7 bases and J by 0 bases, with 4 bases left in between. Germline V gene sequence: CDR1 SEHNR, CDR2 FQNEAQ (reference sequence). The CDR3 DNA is TGTGCCAGCACTGACTCTGGGGCCAACGTCCTGACTTTC. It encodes CASTDSGANVLTF.

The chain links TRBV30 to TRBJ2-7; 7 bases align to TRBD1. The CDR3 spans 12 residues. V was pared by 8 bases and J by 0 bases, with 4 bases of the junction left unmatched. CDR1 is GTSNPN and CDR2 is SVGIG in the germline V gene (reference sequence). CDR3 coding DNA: TGTGCCCGGGACAGCAACTCCTACGAGCAGTACTTC. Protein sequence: CARDSNSYEQYF.

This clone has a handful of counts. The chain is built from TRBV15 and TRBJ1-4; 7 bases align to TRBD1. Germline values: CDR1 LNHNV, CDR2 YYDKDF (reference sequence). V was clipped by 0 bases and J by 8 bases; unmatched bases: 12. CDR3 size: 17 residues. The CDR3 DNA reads TGTGCCACCAGCAGAGACGCCGACAGGGAATCGTGCGAAAAACTGTTTTTT. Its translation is CATSRDADRESCEKLFF.

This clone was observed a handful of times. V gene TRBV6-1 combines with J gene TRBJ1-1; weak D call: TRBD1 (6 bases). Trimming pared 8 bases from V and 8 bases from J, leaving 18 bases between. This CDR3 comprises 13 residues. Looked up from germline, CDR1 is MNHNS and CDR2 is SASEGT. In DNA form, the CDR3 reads TGTGCCAGCTTGGTAATCGGACAGACCGAAGCTTTCTTT. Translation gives CASLVIGQTEAFF.

This CDR3 is CASSRTGASPLHF. The DNA for the CDR3 is TGTGCCAGCAGCCGGACAGGGGCGTCACCCCTCCACTTT. The rearrangement joins TRBV5-8 to TRBJ1-6, with TRBD1 matching over 9 bases. CDR1 and CDR2 from the germline V gene are SGHTS and YDEGEE. This CDR3 has 13 residues. Trimming took 4 bases from V and 10 from J; bases not matched to a gene: 3.

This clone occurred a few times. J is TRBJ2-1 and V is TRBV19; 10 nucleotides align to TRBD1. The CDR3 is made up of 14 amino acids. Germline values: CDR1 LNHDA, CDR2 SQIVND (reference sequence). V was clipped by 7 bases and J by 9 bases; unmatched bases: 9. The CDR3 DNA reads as TGTGCCAGTATCGGGACAGGGGTATCGGGTGAGCAGTTCTTC. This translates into CASIGTGVSGEQFF.